The following is a TCR beta chain sequence with its context. The sample is drawn from a study of shared clonotypes between healthy human individuals. Deep was the level used in running the assay. Profiled with immunoSEQ multiplex PCR; TCRdb holds only in-frame clones, not every one. This sample has under 2,500,000 clones, with more than 90% found just once. The receptor was isolated from a man between 18 and 29 years old in good health. The material sequenced was naive CD4+ T cells sorted from blood. Indicated subset: CD45RA+ positively selected.

The CDR3 spells CASRNSSYNSPLHF. CDR3 DNA sequence: TGTGCCAGCAGGAACAGCTCCTATAATTCACCCCTCCACTTT. The chain joins TRBV5-4 to TRBJ1-6; D gene ambiguous. Trimming cost V 5 bases and J 0 bases, with 6 bases left between them. Germline CDR1 and CDR2: SGHNT and YYREEE (reference sequence). The CDR3 sequence is 14 residues long.